Each of the 28 T cell receptor beta chains below was sequenced from the same sample in a study of spatial heterogeneity in lung cancer. Time point described: blood at routine non-recurrence follow-up after resection. Unsorted whole RNA samples from tumor, nontumor lung or frozen PBMC were sequenced. TCRdb re-called the 5' RACE reads through MiXCR, storing one row per CDR3 protein. The sample yields approximately 50,000 distinct CDR3 sequences, around 6.7% seen once. The sample in question was PBMCs, obtained at follow-up. The source of these receptors is a female donor with early-stage non-small cell lung cancer.

This clonotype appeared many times. V usage is TRBV24-1 and J usage is TRBJ2-5; 12 bases agree with TRBD2. The V and J ends lost 5 bases and 7 bases, in that order; junction bases with no gene match: 4. Germline V gene sequence: CDR1 KGHDR, CDR2 SFDVKD. The CDR3 extends over 14 amino acids. CDR3: CATSASGLAGTQYF. CDR3 sequence (DNA): TGTGCCACCAGTGCCTCGGGACTAGCGGGGACCCAGTACTTC.

This clonotype has at least ten counts. This chain links TRBV28 with TRBJ2-5; TRBD1 might be the D (6 bases). The CDR3 runs 14 residues. The ends were cut back, 5 bases at V and 7 bases at J, with 17 bases in the middle. CDR1 is MDHEN, CDR2 SYDVKM, per germline. CDR3 bases: TGTGCCAGCAGTCCCATGACAGGATTTAGGACCCAGTACTTC. Its translation: CASSPMTGFRTQYF.

This clonotype was seen ten or more times. For the CDR3, the DNA is TGTGCCACCAGTGATTCGAGGGTCCCCAATCAGCCCCAGCATTTT. Residues: CATSDSRVPNQPQHF. This chain connects TRBV24-1 to TRBJ1-5; no clear D. V lost 2 bases, J lost 3 bases, and 10 bases lay in between. CDR1 and CDR2 from the germline V gene are KGHDR and SFDVKD. This CDR3 spans 15 amino acids.

A few counts support this clonotype. The V and J genes are TRBV20-1 and TRBJ1-5; the D gene is possibly TRBD1 (5 bases). Deletions cut 5 bases from V and 6 bases from J, with 17 bases between. The CDR3 contains 14 residues. The germline gives CDR1 DFQATT, CDR2 SNEGSKA (reference sequence). The CDR3: CSADGTEAGQPQHF. The CDR3 coding sequence is TGCAGTGCTGATGGGACGGAGGCAGGTCAGCCCCAGCATTTT.

This clonotype was counted between two and nine times. The gene calls are TRBV19 and TRBJ1-4; 7 nucleotides match TRBD1. Germline V gives CDR1 LNHDA, CDR2 SQIVND (reference sequence). With 6 bases clipped from V and 5 bases from J, the junction kept 9 bases outside the gene matches. The CDR3 sequence is 15 residues long. The CDR3 spells CASRPTTGWNEKLFF. CDR3 bases: TGTGCCAGTAGGCCTACGACAGGGTGGAATGAAAAACTGTTTTTT.

This clonotype has a handful of counts. The chain links TRBV7-2 to TRBJ2-1; 10 positions agree with TRBD2. Germline CDR1 SGHTA, CDR2 FQGNSA. After removal of 5 bases from V and 9 bases from J, the junction contained 10 bases not matched to a gene. This CDR3 is built from 15 residues. The CDR3 region is CASSISGGAQGEQFF. The DNA for the CDR3 is TGTGCCAGCAGCATAAGCGGGGGGGCCCAGGGTGAGCAGTTCTTC.

Many counts were recorded for this clonotype. CDR3 sequence (DNA): TGTGCCATCAGCGGGGCCTGGGGGCAGTACTTC. It specifies CAISGAWGQYF. This chain links TRBV10-3 with TRBJ2-7; D tentatively fits TRBD1 or TRBD2 (5 bases each). CDR1 ENHRY and CDR2 SYGVKD come from the germline V gene. The CDR3 covers 11 residues. Trimming took 6 bases from V and 9 from J, leaving 12 bases between them.

This clonotype was seen many times. The chain recombines TRBV30 with TRBJ2-7, with 7 bases identical to TRBD2. Per germline, CDR1 GTSNPN and CDR2 SVGIG (reference sequence). V dropped 1 base and J dropped 3; count of bases not matched to a gene: 15. This CDR3 is 17 amino acids long. The CDR3 nucleotides are TGTGCCTGGAGTGGGGGTCTTGGGGGGGAGAACCACTACGAGCAGTACTTC. Residues: CAWSGGLGGENHYEQYF. Full variable domain (remainder filled in from reference TRBV30 and TRBJ2-7): SQTIHQWPATLVQPVGSPLSLECTVEGTSNPNLYWYRQAAGRGLQLLFYSVGIGQISSEVPQNLSASRPQDRQFILSSKKLLLSDSGFYLCAWSGGLGGENHYEQYFGPGTRLTVT.

V usage is TRBV20-1 and J usage is TRBJ2-3; the match to TRBD2 covers 9 bases. Trimming took 7 bases from V and 1 from J; bases not matched to a gene: 3. The CDR3 runs 13 residues. CDR1 and CDR2 from the germline V gene are DFQATT and SNEGSKA (reference sequence). CDR3 sequence: CSVRTSGTDTQYF. CDR3 DNA: TGCAGTGTTCGGACTAGCGGCACAGATACGCAGTATTTT.

This clonotype occurred a few times. This chain links TRBV7-2 with TRBJ2-3; D gene ambiguous. Per germline, CDR1 SGHTA and CDR2 FQGNSA. The V and J ends lost 4 bases and 8 bases respectively, with 22 bases between them. The CDR3 has 16 residues. In nucleotides, the CDR3 is TGTGCCAGCAGCTCCAGCTTAATGAGGCCTCAGAGTACGCAGTATTTT. As protein: CASSSSLMRPQSTQYF.

This clonotype was observed many times. V and J are TRBV20-1 and TRBJ2-5, with TRBD1 matching over 9 bases. The CDR3 extends over 13 amino acids. Germline V gene sequence: CDR1 DFQATT, CDR2 SNEGSKA (reference sequence). With 5 bases clipped from V and 4 bases from J, the junction kept 5 bases outside the gene matches. CDR3 in DNA: TGCAGTGCTGACAGGGGGTCTGGAGAGACCCAGTACTTC. Protein: CSADRGSGETQYF.

The chain recombines TRBV29-1 with TRBJ2-5; possible D gene TRBD1, 6 bases. V shed 7 bases and J shed 0 bases, with 15 bases lying between them. This CDR3 spans 14 amino acids. Per germline, CDR1 SQVTM and CDR2 ANQGSEA. CDR3 coding DNA: TGCAGCGGCCTCCGGGACACCTACCAAGAGACCCAGTACTTC. This gives the protein CSGLRDTYQETQYF. Full variable domain (missing parts from reference TRBV29-1 and TRBJ2-5): SAVISQKPSRDICQRGTSLTIQCQVDSQVTMMFWYRQQPGQSLTLIATANQGSEATYESGFVIDKFPISRPNLTFSTLTVSNMSPEDSSIYLCSGLRDTYQETQYFGPGTRLLVL.

The gene calls are TRBV3-1 and TRBJ2-7; D is ambiguous. This CDR3 spans 16 amino acids. Trimming pared 1 base from V and 6 bases from J, leaving 19 bases between. Germline CDR1 is LGHDT and CDR2 is YNNKEL (reference sequence). CDR3 in amino acids: CASSQVSASSLGEQYF. For the CDR3, the DNA is TGTGCCAGCAGCCAAGTTTCAGCTTCGAGCCTCGGCGAGCAGTACTTC.

This clonotype was counted ten times or more. The chain employs TRBV30 and TRBJ1-3; D not certain. Germline V gene sequence: CDR1 GTSNPN, CDR2 SVGIG (reference sequence). V lost 1 base to trimming and J lost 0 bases, with 13 bases between them. The CDR3 totals 16 residues. The CDR3, as DNA: TGTGCCTGGAGTGCTCGATGGGGTCGCTCTGGAAACACCATATATTTT. Its protein product is CAWSARWGRSGNTIYF.

This clonotype was observed at least ten times. For the CDR3, the DNA is TGCAGTGCTAACCCCCAGCGGGGGTACGAGCAGTACTTC. It is translated as CSANPQRGYEQYF. V and J are TRBV20-1 and TRBJ2-7; the match to TRBD2 covers 8 bases. There are 13 residues in the CDR3. J was trimmed by 4 bases and V by 4 bases; bases with no gene match: 6. Germline values: CDR1 DFQATT, CDR2 SNEGSKA (reference sequence).

This clonotype was recorded at least ten times. The rearrangement links TRBV5-1 to TRBJ2-7; 10 bases line up with TRBD1. Trimming took 3 bases from V and 2 from J; bases not matched to a gene: 5. Germline CDR1 reads SGHRS; CDR2 reads YFSETQ. The CDR3 sequence is 15 residues long. CDR3 nucleotides: TGCGCCAGCAGCTCAACCGGGACAGGGGCCTACGAGCAGTACTTC. Translating it yields CASSSTGTGAYEQYF.

The V call is TRBV20-1, the J call TRBJ2-5; 8 bases align to TRBD1. Looked up from germline, CDR1 is DFQATT and CDR2 is SNEGSKA (reference sequence). The CDR3 is 16 amino acids. Trimming took 5 bases from V and 1 from J; bases not matched to a gene: 12. As DNA, the CDR3 is TGCAGTGCTGAGGGGGATAGGACAGGGTCCCAAGAGACCCAGTACTTC. It is translated as CSAEGDRTGSQETQYF.

This clonotype was counted between two and nine times. The chain couples TRBV7-9 to TRBJ1-1, with no clear D. Germline V gene lookup returns CDR1 SEHNR and CDR2 FQNEAQ (reference sequence). This CDR3 has 15 amino acids. The V and J ends lost 2 bases and 0 bases respectively, with 10 bases between them. For the CDR3, the DNA is TGTGCCAGCAGCTTAACGACGATAGTGAACACTGAAGCTTTCTTT. Residues: CASSLTTIVNTEAFF.

This clonotype showed up many times. This chain uses TRBV3-1 with TRBJ2-4; D is unresolved. The CDR3 runs to 15 residues. Per germline, CDR1 LGHDT and CDR2 YNNKEL (reference sequence). Trimming took 1 base from V and 0 from J, leaving 7 bases between them. The chain's CDR3 is CASSQGRLAKNIQYF. The CDR3 DNA sequence: TGTGCCAGCAGCCAAGGAAGATTAGCCAAAAACATTCAGTACTTC.

This clonotype was observed at least ten times. The rearrangement links TRBV4-1 to TRBJ1-1; a weak D match, TRBD1 (5 bases). With 4 bases removed from V and 0 bases from J, the gap between germline ends came to 21 bases. Germline V lookup: CDR1 MGHRA, CDR2 YSYEKL. The CDR3 runs to 18 residues. The CDR3: CASSPPPGTPTMNTEAFF. In DNA form, the CDR3 reads TGCGCCAGCAGCCCGCCCCCGGGGACCCCCACAATGAACACTGAAGCTTTCTTT.

V gene TRBV7-3 combines with J gene TRBJ2-1; D remains unclear. The CDR3 has 13 amino acids. The V and J ends lost 1 base and 5 bases respectively, with 6 bases between them. Germline assignment: CDR1 SGHTA and CDR2 FQGTGA. The CDR3 DNA sequence: TGTGCCAGCAGCTTAAGTGGAGACAATGAGCAGTTCTTC. Protein product: CASSLSGDNEQFF.

The table lists this clonotype with a few counts. This chain joins TRBV3-1 and TRBJ2-5; D possibly corresponds to TRBD1 (6 bases). The CDR3 is made up of 15 amino acids. Germline V CDR1 and CDR2: LGHDT, YNNKEL (reference sequence). Trimming cost V 4 bases and J 1 base, with 13 bases left between them. The CDR3 DNA follows: TGTGCCAGCAGCCCACCTGGACAGCGCCAAGAGACCCAGTACTTC. It codes for CASSPPGQRQETQYF.

This clonotype was counted at least ten times. The chain carries TRBV6-1 and TRBJ2-1; no reliable D call. This CDR3 spans 14 amino acids. CDR1 and CDR2 from the germline V gene are MNHNS and SASEGT. The ends were cut back, 5 bases at V and 6 bases at J, with 14 bases in the middle. CDR3 coding DNA: TGTGCCAGCAGTAAAAGTGTAGGTCCCAATGAGCAGTTCTTC. Translation: CASSKSVGPNEQFF.

This clonotype was observed a single time. The rearrangement joins TRBV6-6 to TRBJ2-7, with no clear D. The ends were cut back, 2 bases at V and 0 bases at J, with 5 bases in the middle. This CDR3 is built from 13 residues. Germline V CDR1 and CDR2: MNHNY, SVGAGI (reference sequence). CDR3 nucleotide sequence: TGTGCCAGCAGTTACCCGAGCTCCTACGAGCAGTACTTC. Its translation: CASSYPSSYEQYF.

In its sample, this clonotype was seen many times. The V gene is TRBV29-1, the J gene TRBJ1-2, with 7 positions matching TRBD1. The CDR3 contains 14 residues. Germline assignment: CDR1 SQVTM and CDR2 ANQGSEA. The ends lost 6 bases at V and 6 bases at J; junction bases unmatched: 13. The CDR3 region is CSVLPGQNSHGYTF. The CDR3 nucleotides read TGCAGCGTATTACCGGGACAGAATTCACATGGCTACACCTTC.

This clonotype was seen a handful of times. The rearrangement uses TRBV5-6 and TRBJ1-1; TRBD1 aligns across 9 bases. This CDR3 has 13 amino acids. Germline V gives CDR1 SGHDT, CDR2 YYEEEE. V lost 5 bases to trimming and J lost 5 bases; unmatched junction nucleotides: 4. The CDR3 region is CASSGQGRTEAFF. DNA of the CDR3: TGTGCCAGCAGTGGACAGGGGAGGACTGAAGCTTTCTTT.

This clonotype was counted between two and nine times. This rearrangement joins TRBV15 to TRBJ2-3, with D unclear. The germline V gene encodes CDR1 LNHNV and CDR2 YYDKDF (reference sequence). The CDR3 runs 18 residues. The V end lost 0 bases, the J end lost 1 base, and 17 bases lay between the germline ends. DNA for the CDR3: TGTGCCACCAGCAGAGACGATCGTCCCGGGTTGGGCACAGATACGCAGTATTTT. It yields the protein CATSRDDRPGLGTDTQYF.

This clonotype has a count of ten or more. The J gene is TRBJ2-5, the V gene TRBV6-5; 9 bases are shared with TRBD1. This CDR3 is 14 amino acids long. The ends lost 3 bases at V and 10 bases at J; junction bases unmatched: 9. The germline V gene encodes CDR1 MNHEY and CDR2 SVGAGI. As DNA, the CDR3 is TGTGCCAGCAGTTATTTCCGGGACAGGGTGAACCAGTACTTC. It translates to CASSYFRDRVNQYF.